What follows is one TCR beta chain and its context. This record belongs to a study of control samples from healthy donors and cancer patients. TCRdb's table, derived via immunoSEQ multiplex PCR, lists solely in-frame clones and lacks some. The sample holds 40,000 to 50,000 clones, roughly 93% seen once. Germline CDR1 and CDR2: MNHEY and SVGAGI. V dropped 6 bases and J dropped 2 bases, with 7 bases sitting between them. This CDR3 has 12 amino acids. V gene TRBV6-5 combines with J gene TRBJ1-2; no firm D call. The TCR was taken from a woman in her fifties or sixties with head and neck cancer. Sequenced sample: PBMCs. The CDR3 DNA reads TGTGCCAGCAGATACGAGAACTATGGCTACACCTTC. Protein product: CASRYENYGYTF.